This TCR beta chain stems from a study of blood T cell repertoires in COVID-19 (dated by TCRdb to 2020 to 2022). For the wider study: The collaborator samples originated in the United States, Italy and Spain and spanned the acute and convalescent phases of COVID-19. The material from the prospective study consisted of cDNA or gDNA derived from T cells, B-cell-depleted T cells, or PBMCs. Subjects who had been exposed to COVID-19, were actively infected with it, or had recovered from it provided the deeply sampled blood TCRbeta repertoires that made up the dataset. The repertoires were released in a freely available public database intended as a resource for research on the immune response to SARS-CoV-2. Samples were obtained from the ongoing ImmuneRACE study (first 160 participants) and from over a thousand subjects provided by 6 global collaborators. Sample metadata almost always included a de-identified subject ID, COVID-19 status, age in years and sex. Where available, HLA class I and class II types were taken from metadata supplied by the sample provider and were not determined by assay-based typing. Here is what the overall study found, with its caveats: The quantity of clinical and demographic metadata differed by source and by participant and was supplied without curation.

TCRbeta CDR3 regions were amplified from genomic DNA using the immunoSEQ Assay, a bias-controlled multiplex PCR. In the source study's methods: Within the assay, amplification of reference gene primers was used to estimate how many nucleated cells each sample contained. To quantify the absolute abundance of each unique TCRbeta CDR3 rearrangement, sequence reads were collapsed and filtered. Productive Simpson clonality was computed per sample as the square root of Simpson's diversity index over productive rearrangements. TCRdb limited this immuneACCESS table to in-frame rearrangements with V and J called. A share of clones is missing; checked studies link under half to unresolved V genes, and the rest is unexplained. V, J and clone size derive from that table, while D and trimming were established from the DNA sequence. For this sample there are some 47,000 clones; about nine tenths appear just once. 5% to 6.5% of the sample comes from the top ten.

The germline V gene supplies CDR1 MDHEN and CDR2 SYDVKM. From cysteine to phenylalanine, the CDR3 is 15 amino acids long. The CDR3 DNA has 45 bases and is translated from base 1. The germline V end is reduced by 4 bases and the J end by 6 bases; junction bases left unmatched: 5. Collaborating institutions collected whole blood in K2EDTA tubes following their own protocols. For TCRbeta analysis, collaborators shipped samples in one of three forms: frozen whole blood, isolated PBMCs, or DNA extracted from either of those sample types. Comments on this clone: Its antigen target is currently unknown. Base qualities are missing; no much larger clone stands one base away.

In this chain, TRBV28 is recombined with TRBJ2-1; TRBD1 fits 11 bases in the junction. This sequence originates from a man aged 70 or older with acute or convalescent COVID-19. Sequenced material: peripheral blood. The CDR3 is CASSSGQGAANEQFF. The nucleotide sequence reads TGTGCCAGCAGTTCCGGACAGGGGGCAGCCAATGAGCAGTTCTTC.